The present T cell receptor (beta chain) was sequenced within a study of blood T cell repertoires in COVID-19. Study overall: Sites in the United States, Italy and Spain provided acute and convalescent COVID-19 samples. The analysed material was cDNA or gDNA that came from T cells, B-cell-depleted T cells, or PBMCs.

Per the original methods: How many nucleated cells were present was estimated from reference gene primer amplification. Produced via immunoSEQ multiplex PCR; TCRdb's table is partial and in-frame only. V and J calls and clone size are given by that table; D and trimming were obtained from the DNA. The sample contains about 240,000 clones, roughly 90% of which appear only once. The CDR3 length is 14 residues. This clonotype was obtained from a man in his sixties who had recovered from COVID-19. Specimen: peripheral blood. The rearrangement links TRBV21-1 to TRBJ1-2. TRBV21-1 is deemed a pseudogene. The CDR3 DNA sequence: TGTGCCAGCAGCTCACCAAAGAGAGAGAACGGCTACACCTTC. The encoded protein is CASSSPKRENGYTF.